The sequence of this T cell receptor beta chain was determined in a study of CD8 T cells in ankylosing spondylitis. Study findings and constraints: Blood from ankylosing spondylitis patients appeared to carry a characteristic roughly 8-variant TCR beta motif.

MiXCR, applied by TCRdb to the 5' RACE reads, yields one record per CDR3 protein. The data show just over 350,000 distinct CDR3 sequences, about 20% seen once. CDR3 length: 14 residues. The germline CDR1 and CDR2 sequences are MNHNS and SASEGT. V gave up 7 bases and J gave up 7 bases; unmatched junction bases: 12. This clonotype was detected a few times. Its specificity is unknown. This clonotype was obtained from a male donor with ankylosing spondylitis or in good health (not recorded which). This chain links TRBV6-1 with TRBJ1-1; TRBD1 aligns across 7 bases. Sequenced sample: blood, either unsorted or a sorted T cell fraction (not recorded which). CDR3: CASTLTGELGEAFF. The CDR3 DNA is TGTGCCAGCACCCTTACAGGGGAATTGGGTGAAGCTTTCTTT.